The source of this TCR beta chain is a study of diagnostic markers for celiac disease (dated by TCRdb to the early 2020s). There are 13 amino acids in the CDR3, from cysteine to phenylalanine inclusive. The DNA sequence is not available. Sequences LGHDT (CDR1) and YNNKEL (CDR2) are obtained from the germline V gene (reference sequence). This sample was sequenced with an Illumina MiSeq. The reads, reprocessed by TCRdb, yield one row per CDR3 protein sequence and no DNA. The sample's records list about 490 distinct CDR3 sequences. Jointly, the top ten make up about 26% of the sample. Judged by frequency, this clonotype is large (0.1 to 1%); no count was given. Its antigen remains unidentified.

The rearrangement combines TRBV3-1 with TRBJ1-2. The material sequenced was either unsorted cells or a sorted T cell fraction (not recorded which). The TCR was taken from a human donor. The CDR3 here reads CASSSLGGGLQTF.